A selection of T cell receptor beta chains follows, all from one sample in a study of cytomegalovirus exposure and HLA in healthy donors. Only in-frame clones appear in the TCRdb table, and some are missing; sequencing was by immunoSEQ multiplex PCR. The sample holds some 120,000 clones, roughly 69% seen once. Sequencing input: PBMCs. The receptors stem from a human donor in good health. Each CDR3 is given with its conserved first and last residue. Each record gives: J gene, V gene, D gene, CDR3 length, clone size, CDR3 DNA, CDR3 protein. The D gene is left open where the match is weak. Some rows have no size entry. The others give once, few or many, or a class for an expanded clone.

J: TRBJ1-1; V: TRBV19; D: .; length: 13; size: once; DNA: TGTGCCAGTAGTACCATGGTACAGGGATCAGCTTTCTTT; CDR3: CASSTMVQGSAFF
J: TRBJ2-7; V: TRBV4-3; D: .; length: 15; size: .; DNA: TGCGCCAGCAGCCAACAACAGGGATTGAGCTACGAGCAGTACTTC; CDR3: CASSQQQGLSYEQYF
J: TRBJ2-5; V: TRBV14; D: .; length: 14; size: .; DNA: TGTGCCAGCAGCCCCCTCCTAACCCAAGAGACCCAGTACTTC; CDR3: CASSPLLTQETQYF
J: TRBJ2-7; V: TRBV11-2; D: TRBD1; length: 14; size: .; DNA: TGTGCCAGCAGCCGCCAGGGACAGACCTACGAGCAGTACTTC; CDR3: CASSRQGQTYEQYF
J: TRBJ1-1; V: TRBV5-1; D: TRBD1; length: 15; size: .; DNA: TGCGCCAGCAGCTTGGCGGGGACAGGGAACACTGAAGCTTTCTTT; CDR3: CASSLAGTGNTEAFF
J: TRBJ1-2; V: TRBV14; D: .; length: 16; size: .; DNA: TGTGCCAGCAGCCAAGATCGAAGGACAGCGACCGATGGCTACACCTTC; CDR3: CASSQDRRTATDGYTF
J: TRBJ1-3; V: TRBV5-1; D: TRBD1; length: 15; size: .; DNA: TGCGCCAGCAGCTTGGACGGACAGGCTCGAAACACCATATATTTT; CDR3: CASSLDGQARNTIYF
J: TRBJ2-7; V: TRBV7-2; D: TRBD1; length: 15; size: few; DNA: TGTGCCAGCAGCCCAGGGGGCGGGGCGTCCTACGAGCAGTACTTC; CDR3: CASSPGGGASYEQYF
J: TRBJ2-4; V: TRBV30; D: TRBD1; length: 13; size: few; DNA: TGTGCCTGGAGCCCAGGGGGCTCAAACATTCAGTACTTC; CDR3: CAWSPGGSNIQYF
J: TRBJ1-1; V: TRBV6-5; D: .; length: 16; size: .; DNA: TGTGCCAGCAGTTACTCGCGGGGGGGCAGTTGGACTGAAGCTTTCTTT; CDR3: CASSYSRGGSWTEAFF
J: TRBJ2-7; V: TRBV5-5; D: .; length: 15; size: .; DNA: TGTGCCAGCAGCTTGAACGGGGTATTCCTCTACGAGCAGTACTTC; CDR3: CASSLNGVFLYEQYF
J: TRBJ2-7; V: TRBV28; D: .; length: 14; size: few; DNA: TGTGCCAGCAGTCCCCCCCCTTACTCCTACGAGCAGTACTTC; CDR3: CASSPPPYSYEQYF
J: TRBJ2-7; V: TRBV2; D: .; length: 17; size: .; DNA: TGTGCCAGCAGTGAAGCGCGTGCCCCTCTTAATCCCTACGAGCAGTACTTC; CDR3: CASSEARAPLNPYEQYF
J: TRBJ2-7; V: TRBV7-6; D: .; length: 16; size: once; DNA: TGTGCCAGCAGCTTTGCTCTATCCCGCAGCAGGTACGAGCAGTACTTC; CDR3: CASSFALSRSRYEQYF
J: TRBJ2-7; V: TRBV2; D: TRBD1; length: 14; size: few; DNA: TGTGCCAGCAGTGGAGGCAGGGGGAATGACGAGCAGTACTTC; CDR3: CASSGGRGNDEQYF
J: TRBJ1-4; V: TRBV5-4; D: .; length: 12; size: few; DNA: TGTGCCAGCAGCCGGGCTAATGAAAAACTGTTTTTT; CDR3: CASSRANEKLFF
J: TRBJ2-4; V: TRBV5-1; D: .; length: 14; size: .; DNA: TGCGCCAGCAGGGGGGACTTAGCCAAAAACATTCAGTACTTC; CDR3: CASRGDLAKNIQYF
J: TRBJ2-7; V: TRBV27; D: .; length: 14; size: .; DNA: TGTGCCAGCAGTCCGAGCCCTCAGGGTTACGAGCAGTACTTC; CDR3: CASSPSPQGYEQYF
J: TRBJ1-1; V: TRBV19; D: TRBD1; length: 13; size: few; DNA: TGTGCCAGTAGAAGGGGGCGCGAAGGGGAAGCTTTCTTT; CDR3: CASRRGREGEAFF
J: TRBJ2-1; V: TRBV4-3; D: .; length: 14; size: .; DNA: TGCGCCAGCAGCCAATTCGTAACCGGCAATGAGCAGTTCTTC; CDR3: CASSQFVTGNEQFF
J: TRBJ2-1; V: TRBV2; D: TRBD1; length: 15; size: few; DNA: TGTGCCAGCACTTGGGACAGCAGCTCCTACAATGAGCAGTTCTTC; CDR3: CASTWDSSSYNEQFF
J: TRBJ1-2; V: TRBV28; D: TRBD1; length: 14; size: .; DNA: TGTGCCAGCAGTCGGACAGGGTCTTACTATGGCTACACCTTC; CDR3: CASSRTGSYYGYTF
J: TRBJ2-2; V: TRBV15; D: .; length: 17; size: .; DNA: TGTGCCACCAGCAGAGATGAATCGGCGGGAAACACCGGGGAGCTGTTTTTT; CDR3: CATSRDESAGNTGELFF
J: TRBJ2-1; V: TRBV5-1; D: .; length: 16; size: .; DNA: TGCGCCAGCAGCTTCGCTCTGAGGTCGGTGAACAATGAGCAGTTCTTC; CDR3: CASSFALRSVNNEQFF
J: TRBJ2-3; V: TRBV5-8; D: .; length: 14; size: .; DNA: TGTGCCAGCAGCTTGGACCGGGGACTAGATACGCAGTATTTT; CDR3: CASSLDRGLDTQYF
J: TRBJ1-5; V: TRBV18; D: .; length: 16; size: .; DNA: TGTGCCAGCTCACCACCGATGGCCGCCGGCAATCAGCCCCAGCATTTT; CDR3: CASSPPMAAGNQPQHF
J: TRBJ1-4; V: TRBV11-2; D: .; length: 13; size: few; DNA: TGTGCCAGCAGCTTGGGCAGGGGTGAAAAACTGTTTTTT; CDR3: CASSLGRGEKLFF
J: TRBJ2-7; V: TRBV7-8; D: .; length: 14; size: .; DNA: TGTGCCAGCAGCTTAGTCGGATGGAGAGACGAGCAGTACTTC; CDR3: CASSLVGWRDEQYF
J: TRBJ2-3; V: TRBV28; D: .; length: 14; size: .; DNA: TGTGCCAGCAGTTCCGGACTGACTGGGGATACGCAGTATTTT; CDR3: CASSSGLTGDTQYF
J: TRBJ1-2; V: TRBV28; D: TRBD1; length: 16; size: .; DNA: TGTGCCAGCAGTTTGCCCCAGACAGGGGGGATCTATGGCTACACCTTC; CDR3: CASSLPQTGGIYGYTF
J: TRBJ2-5; V: TRBV6-1; D: TRBD1; length: 14; size: .; DNA: TGTGCCAGCACCAAGGGGGCCCTGGGGGAGACCCAGTACTTC; CDR3: CASTKGALGETQYF
J: TRBJ2-7; V: TRBV28; D: TRBD2; length: 15; size: .; DNA: TGTGCCAGCATCGCCCGGGGTAGCGGGAACTACGAGCAGTACTTC; CDR3: CASIARGSGNYEQYF
J: TRBJ2-7; V: TRBV7-2; D: .; length: 16; size: once; DNA: TGTGCCAGCAGCCCCGGGACTTCAACCTTCTCCTACGAGCAGTACTTC; CDR3: CASSPGTSTFSYEQYF
J: TRBJ1-5; V: TRBV9; D: .; length: 15; size: .; DNA: TGTGCCAGCAGCTCCTCAGGGGCCTTCGGTCAGCCCCAGCATTTT; CDR3: CASSSSGAFGQPQHF
J: TRBJ2-7; V: TRBV28; D: TRBD2; length: 16; size: .; DNA: TGTGCCAGCAGCCTAGGGACTAGCGGGAGCTGGGGGGAAGCAGACTTC; CDR3: CASSLGTSGSWGEADF
J: TRBJ2-1; V: TRBV9; D: TRBD2; length: 15; size: .; DNA: TGTGCCAGCACTAGGGGACTAGCGGTTTACAATGAGCAGTTCTTC; CDR3: CASTRGLAVYNEQFF
J: TRBJ2-6; V: TRBV19; D: .; length: 14; size: .; DNA: TGTGCCAGTAGGATGTCGGGTGGGGCCAACGTCCTGACTTTC; CDR3: CASRMSGGANVLTF
J: TRBJ2-3; V: TRBV5-6; D: TRBD2; length: 14; size: .; DNA: TGTGCCAGCAGCCCCGGGCTAGCGGGGGGGCCGGAGTATTTT; CDR3: CASSPGLAGGPEYF
J: TRBJ2-7; V: TRBV18; D: TRBD2; length: 15; size: .; DNA: TGTGCCAGCTCACCGGCTAGCGGGAGGGCTAGGGAGCAGTACTTC; CDR3: CASSPASGRAREQYF
J: TRBJ2-3; V: TRBV5-4; D: .; length: 16; size: .; DNA: TGTGCCAGCAGCTTAGGCAGGGGCGGTTTGGGAGATACGCAGTATTTT; CDR3: CASSLGRGGLGDTQYF
J: TRBJ2-1; V: TRBV10-1; D: TRBD2; length: 15; size: .; DNA: TGCGCCAGTCCGCGGCCGGGAGGGTCCTACAATGAGCAGTTCTTC; CDR3: CASPRPGGSYNEQFF
J: TRBJ2-1; V: TRBV4-1; D: TRBD2; length: 17; size: once; DNA: TGCGCCAGCAGCCGTTCCGGACTAGCGGGAGACTACAATGAGCAGTTCTTC; CDR3: CASSRSGLAGDYNEQFF
J: TRBJ2-7; V: TRBV12-5; D: TRBD2; length: 13; size: .; DNA: TGTGCTAGTTCGAGCGGGAGACCCTACGAGCAGTACTTC; CDR3: CASSSGRPYEQYF
J: TRBJ2-3; V: TRBV7-2; D: TRBD2; length: 15; size: .; DNA: TGTGCCAGCAGCTTAGGCGGGGGGGCTGGAGATACGCAGTATTTT; CDR3: CASSLGGGAGDTQYF
J: TRBJ1-1; V: TRBV15; D: TRBD1; length: 15; size: .; DNA: TGTGCCACCAGCGGGGGACAGGGGGCGCGAACTGAAGCTTTCTTT; CDR3: CATSGGQGARTEAFF
J: TRBJ2-1; V: TRBV29-1; D: .; length: 14; size: .; DNA: TGCAGCGTTGGTGAGGGGGACCTATACAATGAGCAGTTCTTC; CDR3: CSVGEGDLYNEQFF
J: TRBJ2-5; V: TRBV7-2; D: .; length: 14; size: .; DNA: TGTGCCAGCAGCCCGGTACAGCGGCAAGAGACCCAGTACTTC; CDR3: CASSPVQRQETQYF
J: TRBJ2-7; V: TRBV27; D: .; length: 13; size: .; DNA: TGTGCCAGCAGTCCCTCAGGGGTCTACGAGCAGTACTTC; CDR3: CASSPSGVYEQYF
J: TRBJ2-1; V: TRBV6-5; D: .; length: 13; size: .; DNA: TGTGCCAGCAGTTACGTTTCGGGTGGTGAGCAGTTCTTC; CDR3: CASSYVSGGEQFF
J: TRBJ2-2; V: TRBV29-1; D: .; length: 16; size: .; DNA: TGCAGCGTCCAAAACCCAGTTAACCCCAACACCGGGGAGCTGTTTTTT; CDR3: CSVQNPVNPNTGELFF
J: TRBJ1-3; V: TRBV6-5; D: .; length: 14; size: few; DNA: TGTGCCAGCAAAATGACGGAGCTTGGAAACACCATATATTTT; CDR3: CASKMTELGNTIYF
J: TRBJ2-1; V: TRBV4-1; D: TRBD2; length: 14; size: .; DNA: TGCGCCAGCAGCCAGACTAGCGGCTACAATGAGCAGTTCTTC; CDR3: CASSQTSGYNEQFF
J: TRBJ2-2; V: TRBV5-1; D: TRBD1; length: 13; size: .; DNA: TGCGCCAGCAGCTTGGATCGACAGGGTGGGCTGTTTTTT; CDR3: CASSLDRQGGLFF
J: TRBJ1-1; V: TRBV6-5; D: TRBD1; length: 13; size: .; DNA: TGTGCCAGCAGACGGGACAGAAACACTGAAGCTTTCTTT; CDR3: CASRRDRNTEAFF
J: TRBJ2-2; V: TRBV10-2; D: .; length: 14; size: .; DNA: TGCGCCAGCAGTGCCCAGGTTAACACCGGGGAGCTGTTTTTT; CDR3: CASSAQVNTGELFF
J: TRBJ2-3; V: TRBV7-3; D: TRBD2; length: 14; size: .; DNA: TGTGCCAGCAGGCGGGGGGGCGACGCAGATACGCAGTATTTT; CDR3: CASRRGGDADTQYF
J: TRBJ1-2; V: TRBV6-1; D: .; length: 11; size: .; DNA: TGTGCCAGCACCTTCAGGCTCGGCTACACCTTC; CDR3: CASTFRLGYTF
J: TRBJ2-1; V: TRBV19; D: TRBD2; length: 15; size: .; DNA: TGTGCCAGTAGTTATTTAGCGGGGCCCTACAATGAGCAGTTCTTC; CDR3: CASSYLAGPYNEQFF